Listed below are T cell receptor beta chains from one sample, sequenced in a study of T-cell reconstitution after alpha-beta-depleted transplantation in children. TCRdb recomputed calls from the PCR reads with MiXCR, one row per CDR3 protein. The table includes 450,000 to 600,000 distinct CDR3 sequences, about a sixth detected once. The input for sequencing was PBMCs from the stem cell graft donor, taken from the stem cell graft. The receptors originated from a human donor who donated a stem cell graft to a child with acute lymphoblastic leukemia. The CDR3 runs from the conserved cysteine through the conserved F or W. Fields, in order: J gene, clone size, V gene, D gene, CDR3 protein, CDR3 DNA. D genes are given only for firm matches. Expanded clones are given a class, and other clones once, few, many or no size at all.

J gene: TRBJ2-7
clone size: few
V gene: TRBV29-1
D gene: NA
CDR3 protein: CSGLTGDSSYEQYF
CDR3 DNA: TGCAGCGGACTTACAGGCGATAGCTCCTACGAGCAGTACTTC

J gene: TRBJ1-4
clone size: NA
V gene: TRBV18
D gene: TRBD1
CDR3 protein: CASSPRTGKDEKLFF
CDR3 DNA: TGTGCCAGCTCCCCGAGGACAGGGAAGGATGAAAAACTGTTTTTT

J gene: TRBJ1-5
clone size: few
V gene: TRBV15
D gene: NA
CDR3 protein: CATSKLGEAYQPQHF
CDR3 DNA: TGTGCCACCAGCAAGTTGGGGGAGGCCTATCAGCCCCAGCATTTT

J gene: TRBJ2-5
clone size: NA
V gene: TRBV7-9
D gene: NA
CDR3 protein: CASSRSERGGPRGTQYF
CDR3 DNA: TGTGCCAGCAGCCGATCCGAACGTGGCGGACCGAGGGGGACCCAGTACTTC

J gene: TRBJ2-5
clone size: NA
V gene: TRBV7-2
D gene: TRBD2
CDR3 protein: CASSFDRASGDKYF
CDR3 DNA: TGTGCCAGCAGCTTCGATCGGGCTAGCGGGGATAAGTACTTC

J gene: TRBJ1-2
clone size: NA
V gene: TRBV12-3/TRBV12-4
D gene: TRBD1
CDR3 protein: CASSPDVVRTGSNYGYTF
CDR3 DNA: TGTGCCAGCAGTCCGGACGTGGTTAGGACAGGGTCGAACTATGGCTACACCTTC

J gene: TRBJ1-5
clone size: few
V gene: TRBV15
D gene: NA
CDR3 protein: CATSRAGSNQPQHF
CDR3 DNA: TGTGCCACCAGCAGAGCGGGTAGCAATCAGCCCCAGCATTTT

J gene: TRBJ2-3
clone size: NA
V gene: TRBV10-1
D gene: TRBD2
CDR3 protein: CASSPRGSAPDTQYF
CDR3 DNA: TGCGCCAGCTCTCCCCGCGGGAGTGCCCCAGATACGCAGTATTTT

J gene: TRBJ1-5
clone size: few
V gene: TRBV29-1
D gene: NA
CDR3 protein: CSAAAQSNQPQHF
CDR3 DNA: TGCAGCGCTGCGGCACAGAGCAATCAGCCCCAGCATTTT

J gene: TRBJ1-5
clone size: many
V gene: TRBV12-3/TRBV12-4
D gene: NA
CDR3 protein: CASSPAPGTNQPQHF
CDR3 DNA: TGTGCCAGCAGCCCGGCCCCTGGGACCAATCAGCCCCAGCATTTT

J gene: TRBJ2-5
clone size: NA
V gene: TRBV25-1
D gene: NA
CDR3 protein: CASSQTPCCAETQYF
CDR3 DNA: TGTGCCAGCAGTCAAACACCTTGTTGTGCTGAGACCCAGTACTTC

J gene: TRBJ2-7
clone size: NA
V gene: TRBV11-2
D gene: NA
CDR3 protein: CASSIGVGVYEQYF
CDR3 DNA: TGTGCCAGCAGTATAGGGGTGGGAGTGTACGAGCAGTACTTC

J gene: TRBJ2-7
clone size: NA
V gene: TRBV20-1
D gene: NA
CDR3 protein: CSAREPGSGYEQYF
CDR3 DNA: TGCAGTGCTAGAGAACCCGGTTCCGGGTACGAGCAGTACTTC

J gene: TRBJ2-2
clone size: few
V gene: TRBV5-1
D gene: NA
CDR3 protein: CASSLLDSGELFF
CDR3 DNA: TGCGCCAGCAGCTTGCTCGACAGCGGGGAGCTGTTTTTT

J gene: TRBJ2-2
clone size: NA
V gene: TRBV29-1
D gene: NA
CDR3 protein: CSVMDRSNTGELFF
CDR3 DNA: TGCAGCGTAATGGACAGATCGAACACCGGGGAGCTGTTTTTT

J gene: TRBJ2-5
clone size: few
V gene: TRBV5-6
D gene: NA
CDR3 protein: CASSLRATGAGETQYF
CDR3 DNA: TGTGCCAGCAGCCTGCGGGCCACCGGGGCGGGAGAGACCCAGTACTTC

J gene: TRBJ2-7
clone size: NA
V gene: TRBV20-1
D gene: TRBD1
CDR3 protein: CSAPSARGNSYEQYF
CDR3 DNA: TGCAGTGCCCCTTCAGCCAGGGGGAACTCCTACGAGCAGTACTTC

J gene: TRBJ2-7
clone size: few
V gene: TRBV7-6
D gene: NA
CDR3 protein: CASSSFRDFPYEQYF
CDR3 DNA: TGTGCCAGCAGCTCGTTCCGGGACTTCCCCTACGAGCAGTACTTC

J gene: TRBJ1-4
clone size: NA
V gene: TRBV6-1
D gene: NA
CDR3 protein: CASSHDLTAGTENEKLFF
CDR3 DNA: TGTGCCAGCAGCCACGACCTTACCGCCGGGACGGAAAATGAAAAACTGTTTTTT

J gene: TRBJ2-1
clone size: NA
V gene: TRBV29-1
D gene: TRBD1
CDR3 protein: CSAGTGVRNEQFF
CDR3 DNA: TGCAGCGCCGGGACAGGGGTCAGGAATGAGCAGTTCTTC